These T cell receptor beta chains were read from a single sample in a study of glioma-infiltrating T cells. TCRdb recomputed calls from the multiplex PCR reads with MiXCR, one row per CDR3 protein. The sample includes about 180,000 distinct CDR3 sequences, around 42% of them seen just once. Sequenced material: glioma tissue, nonneoplastic brain tissue, or PBMCs (not recorded which). These receptors originate from a human donor with low-grade glioma or glioblastoma, undergoing nonglioma brain surgery, or in good health (not recorded which). Each CDR3 is given with its conserved first and last residue.

CDR3 protein: CASRLDRAYGYTF; J gene: TRBJ1-2; V gene: TRBV28
CDR3 protein: CAWNRDRGHYEQYF; J gene: TRBJ2-7; V gene: TRBV30
CDR3 protein: CASVADTQYF; J gene: TRBJ2-3; V gene: TRBV25-1
CDR3 protein: CSARQAETQYF; J gene: TRBJ2-5; V gene: TRBV20-1
CDR3 protein: CASSQEWGNYYGYTF; J gene: TRBJ1-2; V gene: TRBV4-2
CDR3 protein: CAIGRDREEYF; J gene: TRBJ2-7; V gene: TRBV10-3
CDR3 protein: CASSPSDRGPLGAFF; J gene: TRBJ1-1; V gene: TRBV4-2
CDR3 protein: CASSFIGTLSSYEQYF; J gene: TRBJ2-7; V gene: TRBV7-2
CDR3 protein: CATRNEQFF; J gene: TRBJ2-1; V gene: TRBV2
CDR3 protein: CASRVGTGMNTEAFF; J gene: TRBJ1-1; V gene: TRBV2
CDR3 protein: CASSQDGRTYNEQFF; J gene: TRBJ2-1; V gene: TRBV3-1
CDR3 protein: CTAEFRSGEAFF; J gene: TRBJ1-1; V gene: TRBV20-1
CDR3 protein: CATGSGTGSTDTQHF; J gene: NA; V gene: TRBV24-1
CDR3 protein: CASSYSGVLPTEAFF; J gene: TRBJ1-1; V gene: TRBV6-1
CDR3 protein: CARLGLAATLVSYEQYF; J gene: TRBJ2-7; V gene: TRBV6-1
CDR3 protein: CASRVRQGSYEQYF; J gene: TRBJ2-7; V gene: TRBV9
CDR3 protein: CASSPGARYNEQFF; J gene: TRBJ2-1; V gene: TRBV5-1
CDR3 protein: CASSSLGRAGWYYEQYF; J gene: TRBJ2-7; V gene: TRBV28
CDR3 protein: CASSFPTSGRPNTGELFF; J gene: TRBJ2-2; V gene: TRBV6-1
CDR3 protein: CAGSLGIIATDTQYF; J gene: TRBJ2-3; V gene: TRBV7-2